This T cell receptor (beta chain) originates from a study of neurological immune-mediated disorders. As for the study in general: For the 35 or so multiple sclerosis patients, the disease was relapsing-remitting in around 31 and secondary progressive in 3.

From germline, CDR1 is DFQATT and CDR2 SNEGSKA (reference sequence). The CDR3 runs 14 residues. V was shortened by 5 bases and J by 1 base, with 14 bases between the two germline ends. Template-switch 5'RACE cDNA synthesis added a 10-nucleotide unique molecular identifier. TCRdb recomputed calls from the 5' RACE reads with MiXCR, one row per CDR3 protein. The table includes 50,000 to 80,000 distinct CDR3 sequences, less than 5.5% detected once. This clonotype was counted ten times or more. The sample was PBMCs. The V and J genes are TRBV20-1 and TRBJ1-1; D unresolved. The sequence derives from a man aged 25-45 years with multiple sclerosis. CDR3 region: CSAPKYPQNTEAFF. As DNA, the CDR3 is TGCAGTGCTCCCAAATACCCACAGAACACTGAAGCTTTCTTT.